These 29 T cell receptor beta chains came from one sample sequenced in a study of patients and donors after allogeneic stem cell transplantation. TCRdb called the RT-PCR reads again in MiXCR, with one record for every CDR3 protein. The sample holds some 230,000 distinct CDR3 sequences, 13% to 15% seen once. Sequencing was carried out using blood, either unsorted or a sorted T cell fraction (not recorded which). The receptors derive from a human donor who was either an allogeneic HSCT recipient or a stem cell or donor lymphocyte infusion donor (not recorded which). It is not recorded whose cells these are; they may come from a transplant donor.

This clonotype came up a few times. The rearrangement uses TRBV6-1 and TRBJ2-3, with 10 bases matching TRBD2. This CDR3 comprises 17 residues. The germline V gene has CDR1 MNHNS and CDR2 SASEGT. V trimming: 2 bases; J trimming: 4 bases; junction bases outside the gene matches: 9. The DNA for the CDR3 is TGTGCCAGCAGTGAATTTTTGGGGCTAGCGGGGGCAGATACGCAGTATTTT. Translating gives CASSEFLGLAGADTQYF.

This clonotype was seen only a few times. The rearrangement links TRBV19 to TRBJ2-7, with D perhaps matching TRBD1 (7 bases). This CDR3 region has 16 residues. Germline V gene lookup returns CDR1 LNHDA and CDR2 SQIVND (reference sequence). Trimming stripped 3 bases from V and 5 bases from J, with 20 bases between. This chain's CDR3 is CASSMGGQPNFDEQYF. The DNA of the CDR3 is TGTGCCAGTAGTATGGGGGGACAGCCCAATTTCGACGAGCAGTACTTC.

There are a few counts of this clonotype. V gene TRBV30 combines with J gene TRBJ2-3, with 8 nucleotides matching TRBD1. The germline CDR1 and CDR2 sequences are GTSNPN and SVGIG (reference sequence). After removal of 7 bases from V and 1 base from J, the junction contained 4 bases not matched to a gene. This CDR3 region has 13 residues. In DNA, the CDR3 is TGTGCCTCAGACAGGGGTCGCACAGATACGCAGTATTTT. Translating gives CASDRGRTDTQYF.

This clonotype was counted ten times or more. The chain links TRBV6-5 to TRBJ2-7, with D unclear. Deletions cut 7 bases from V and 2 bases from J, with 9 bases between. This CDR3 spans 12 amino acids. The germline CDR1 and CDR2 sequences are MNHEY and SVGAGI. CDR3 in DNA: TGTGCCAGCATGACACCAACCTACGAGCAGTACTTC. The encoded protein is CASMTPTYEQYF.

This clonotype has a count of ten or more. This chain uses TRBV2 with TRBJ1-2, with TRBD1 identical over 8 bases. The CDR3 spans 14 residues. The V gene's germline CDR1 is SNHLY and CDR2 FYNNEI. The V gene end was trimmed by 4 bases and the J gene end by 5 bases; junction bases not matched to a gene: 6. The CDR3 bases are TGTGCCAGCAGTGGGCAACAGGGGGAATATGGCTACACCTTC. The encoded protein is CASSGQQGEYGYTF.

About this clonotype: With a much larger clone just one base away, this may be a read error. J is TRBJ1-1 and V is TRBV5-4; TRBD1 might be the D (5 bases). The CDR3 runs to 13 residues. V was pared by 7 bases and J by 5 bases, with 15 bases between. Germline V lookup: CDR1 SGHNT, CDR2 YYREEE (reference sequence). CDR3 protein: CASARGVNTEAFF. The CDR3 nucleotides read TGTGCCAGCGCACGGGGGGTAAATACTGAAGCTTTCTTT.

This clonotype occurred many times. The chain carries TRBV4-2 and TRBJ2-3; 7 bases fit TRBD2. Looked up from germline, CDR1 is LGHNA and CDR2 is YNFKEQ. The CDR3 is made up of 17 amino acids. V trimming: 1 base; J trimming: 1 base; junction bases outside the gene matches: 8. The CDR3 coding sequence is TGTGCCAGCAGCCAAGCTGGGGCGGGAGACGGCACAGATACGCAGTATTTT. Protein product: CASSQAGAGDGTDTQYF.

The V gene is TRBV20-1, the J gene TRBJ1-4; 7 bases fit TRBD1. Germline V gene lookup returns CDR1 DFQATT and CDR2 SNEGSKA (reference sequence). There are 13 residues in the CDR3. With V trimmed by 5 bases and J by 4 bases, 4 bases remained unmatched. CDR3 region: CSAPRDSNEKLFF. The CDR3 DNA follows: TGCAGTGCTCCCCGGGACAGTAATGAAAAACTGTTTTTT.

In its sample, this clonotype was seen many times. The chain joins TRBV4-3 to TRBJ1-4, with 11 bases fitting TRBD1. The germline CDR1 and CDR2 sequences are LGHNA and YSLEER. Trimming cost V 0 bases and J 7 bases; bases outside gene matches: 7. This CDR3 comprises 17 residues. The CDR3 region is CASSQDVGTGGGEKLFF. The CDR3 bases are TGCGCCAGCAGCCAAGATGTGGGGACAGGGGGAGGTGAAAAACTGTTTTTT.

This clonotype has only a few counts. V and J are TRBV7-9 and TRBJ1-1, with 11 nucleotides matching TRBD1. CDR3 size: 13 residues. Germline V gene data show CDR1 as SEHNR and CDR2 as FQNEAQ (reference sequence). V lost 11 bases to trimming and J lost 5 bases; unmatched junction nucleotides: 7. CDR3 DNA sequence: TGTGCCTCAGGGACAGGGGGGAATACTGAAGCTTTCTTT. Translating it yields CASGTGGNTEAFF.

The table lists this clonotype with many counts. This chain joins TRBV12-3 or TRBV12-4 and TRBJ2-7; no clear D. V lost 6 bases and J lost 4, with 13 bases in between. The CDR3 is made up of 13 amino acids. This CDR3 reads CASSPPHSYEQYF. The CDR3 coding sequence is TGTGCCAGCAGCCCCCCACACAGTTACGAGCAGTACTTC.

Concerning this clonotype itself: Its ends do not fully match the called genes, so a read error is possible. J is TRBJ2-5 and V is TRBV7-7, with 10 bases fitting TRBD2. The V gene's germline CDR1 is SSHAT and CDR2 FNYEAQ (reference sequence). The CDR3 runs 13 residues. Here the CDR3 reads CASRLAGEETQYF. The CDR3 DNA reads as TGTGCTAGCAGGCTAGCGGGGGAAGAGACCCAGTACTTC.

The chain couples TRBV4-3 to TRBJ1-4; D not resolved. This CDR3 spans 14 amino acids. V lost 0 bases and J 4 bases, leaving 6 bases between the germline ends. CDR1 is LGHNA, CDR2 YSLEER, per germline. Here the CDR3 DNA reads TGCGCCAGCAGCCAAGAACAGTTTAATGAAAAACTGTTTTTT. Its protein is CASSQEQFNEKLFF.

V usage is TRBV29-1 and J usage is TRBJ2-2, with D perhaps matching TRBD1 or TRBD2 (6 bases each). The CDR3 consists of 16 residues. The germline V gene encodes CDR1 SQVTM and CDR2 ANQGSEA. Trimming took off 4 bases at V and 2 bases at J, with 17 bases between the two ends. The CDR3 sequence is CSVGYWGRGNTGELFF. For the CDR3, the DNA is TGCAGCGTTGGGTATTGGGGGCGGGGAAACACCGGGGAGCTGTTTTTT.

This CDR3 reads CASSPTYWTFSYNEQFF. DNA for the CDR3: TGTGCCAGCAGCCCCACCTACTGGACTTTCTCCTACAATGAGCAGTTCTTC. V and J are TRBV5-6 and TRBJ2-1, with TRBD2 as a possible D gene (5 bases). V lost 4 bases, J lost 0 bases, and 17 bases lay in between. This CDR3 has 17 residues. CDR1 and CDR2 (germline): SGHDT, YYEEEE.

The V and J genes are TRBV11-2 and TRBJ1-3; D is undetermined. The V end was cut by 5 bases, the J end by 0 bases, with 5 bases between. The CDR3 spans 13 residues. The germline V gene has CDR1 SGHAT and CDR2 FQNNGV. As DNA, the CDR3 is TGTGCCAGCAGCCACAACTCTGGAAACACCATATATTTT. Translated, it gives CASSHNSGNTIYF.

This clonotype was recorded a few times. CDR3 nucleotides: TGTGCCAGCAGCTTAGGACAAGGGACTAGCAGCGGGGAGCTGTTTTTT. This sequence encodes CASSLGQGTSSGELFF. The chain links TRBV11-2 to TRBJ2-2; the match to TRBD2 covers 9 bases. Germline V CDR1 and CDR2: SGHAT, FQNNGV. The CDR3 length is 16 residues. V lost 1 base, J lost 7 bases, and 7 bases stayed unmatched.

The chain carries TRBV4-2 and TRBJ2-2; tentatively, D is TRBD2 (6 bases). CDR3 length equals 16 residues. V lost 1 base and J lost 2, with 11 bases in between. CDR1 and CDR2 from the germline V gene are LGHNA and YNFKEQ. The CDR3 protein is CASSQVLAVNTGELFF. The CDR3 DNA sequence: TGTGCCAGCAGCCAAGTGTTAGCGGTAAACACCGGGGAGCTGTTTTTT.

As DNA, the CDR3 is TGTGCCAGCAGCGGATACCGGATGTCGGGCTACGAGCAGTACTTC. Translation: CASSGYRMSGYEQYF. The V call is TRBV5-5, the J call TRBJ2-7; unclear D gene. The CDR3 is 15 residues long. The V gene's germline CDR1 is SGHKS and CDR2 YYEKEE (reference sequence). Trimming removed 4 bases from V and 3 bases from J, with 17 bases in between. Full variable domain (missing parts from reference TRBV5-5 and TRBJ2-7): DAGVTQSPTHLIKTRGQQVTLRCSPISGHKSVSWYQQVLGQGPQFIFQYYEKEERGRGNFPDRFSARQFPNYSSELNVNALLLGDSALYLCASSGYRMSGYEQYFGPGTRLTVT.

The chain combines TRBV4-2 with TRBJ2-1; 14 bases agree with TRBD2. This CDR3 is built from 16 residues. Losses at the gene ends were 1 base for V and 8 bases for J; bases not matched to a gene: 4. Germline CDR1 is LGHNA and CDR2 is YNFKEQ. CDR3 residues: CASSQGTSGGSDEQFF. The CDR3 DNA reads TGTGCCAGCAGCCAAGGGACTAGCGGGGGGTCAGATGAGCAGTTCTTC.

The CDR3 DNA reads as TGTGCCACCAGCAGAGGGGGTTTGAGTCAGCCCCAGCATTTT. This codes for CATSRGGLSQPQHF. The J gene is TRBJ1-5, the V gene TRBV15; D gene ambiguous. Germline CDR1 is LNHNV and CDR2 is YYDKDF (reference sequence). This CDR3 region has 14 residues. V lost 1 base and J 6 bases, leaving 10 bases between the germline ends.

A few counts support this clonotype. CDR3 sequence reads: CAISEERGGNTEAFF. CDR3 nucleotide sequence: TGTGCCATCAGTGAGGAACGCGGCGGGAACACTGAAGCTTTCTTT. The chain links TRBV10-3 to TRBJ1-1; D not certain. The CDR3 is made up of 15 amino acids. V was clipped by 2 bases and J by 1 base, with 11 bases between them. Germline-derived CDR1 and CDR2 are ENHRY and SYGVKD.

The chain uses TRBV20-1 and TRBJ2-7; 9 bases fit TRBD2. Germline V gene sequence: CDR1 DFQATT, CDR2 SNEGSKA (reference sequence). The V gene end was trimmed by 0 bases and the J gene end by 0 bases; junction bases not matched to a gene: 3. This CDR3 is built from 15 residues. The CDR3 here is CSARDNSGSSYEQYF. The CDR3 bases are TGCAGTGCTAGAGATAATAGCGGGAGCTCCTACGAGCAGTACTTC.

The chain has TRBV30 and TRBJ1-2, with 9 bases that match TRBD1. V shed 3 bases and J 5 bases; nucleotides not matched to a gene: 13. CDR3 length: 16 residues. The germline CDR1 and CDR2 sequences are GTSNPN and SVGIG (reference sequence). The CDR3 DNA sequence: TGTGCCTGGAGGAAAGGGGGGACAGGGTCGGGGTATGGCTACACCTTC. This gives the protein CAWRKGGTGSGYGYTF.

This clonotype has just a few counts. V gene TRBV11-2 combines with J gene TRBJ2-1; TRBD1 agrees at 10 bases. There are 15 residues in the CDR3. Germline V gene data show CDR1 as SGHAT and CDR2 as FQNNGV. The J segment lost 3 bases and the V segment lost 5 bases, leaving 4 bases of the junction unmatched. The CDR3 DNA reads as TGTGCCAGCAGCCCCCGGGACAGGGGCTACAATGAGCAGTTCTTC. Translation: CASSPRDRGYNEQFF.

This clonotype occurred a few times. The rearrangement uses TRBV5-1 and TRBJ1-5; D is possibly TRBD1 (5 bases). Germline V CDR1 and CDR2: SGHRS, YFSETQ. The CDR3 is made up of 15 amino acids. V was cut by 5 bases and J by 0 bases, with 12 bases left in between. CDR3 coding DNA: TGCGCCAGCAGAGCGGGTGGGACTAGCAATCAGCCCCAGCATTTT. Translating gives CASRAGGTSNQPQHF.

This clonotype has ten or more counts. J is TRBJ2-1 and V is TRBV4-1; tentatively, D is TRBD2 (5 bases). V lost 3 bases and J lost 10, with 13 bases in between. The CDR3 is made up of 13 amino acids. CDR1 is MGHRA, CDR2 YSYEKL, per germline. The CDR3 DNA reads as TGCGCCAGCAGCCAGCTACTAGTTCTCGAGCAGTTCTTC. This encodes CASSQLLVLEQFF.

The chain employs TRBV7-9 and TRBJ2-5; unclear D gene. CDR1 is SEHNR, CDR2 FQNEAQ, per germline (reference sequence). The germline V and J ends were trimmed by 3 bases and 5 bases, with 13 bases remaining between them. CDR3 length: 14 residues. The CDR3 DNA reads TGTGCCAGCAGCTTGGGCCTAGAAGCGGAGACCCAGTACTTC. This translates into CASSLGLEAETQYF.

The gene calls are TRBV4-3 and TRBJ1-5; D unresolved. The V and J ends lost 4 bases and 6 bases respectively, with 13 bases between them. This CDR3 has 14 amino acids. Germline CDR1 is LGHNA and CDR2 is YSLEER. The CDR3 is CASSPSRSGQPQHF. CDR3 sequence (DNA): TGCGCCAGCAGCCCAAGCAGGTCTGGTCAGCCCCAGCATTTT.